This TCR beta chain was documented in a study of OX40 agonist ivuxolimab in advanced cancers. Study-wide results and limits: Average numbers of expanded clones were greater in CD8+ T cells than in CD4+. Clonal expansion in partial responders at 0.1-3.0 mg/kg ranked among the lowest.

Profiling relied on immunoSEQ multiplex PCR, and the TCRdb table lists in-frame clones only, not all of them. The sample records over 85,000 clones, over 85% being singletons. Comment on this clone: Its matching antigen is unknown.

The CDR3 spans 16 residues. With 2 bases clipped from V and 6 bases from J, the junction kept 10 bases outside the gene matches. Germline CDR1 and CDR2: MGHRA and YSYEKL. The material was CD4+ or CD8+ T cells sorted from blood, obtained in a trial of the OX40 agonist ivuxolimab. The origin of this receptor is an adult with an advanced solid tumor such as melanoma, head and neck, liver or kidney cancer. The rearrangement uses TRBV4-1 and TRBJ1-5; 7 bases align to TRBD1. The CDR3 spells CASSQTQGYIGQPQHF. CDR3 bases: TGCGCCAGCAGCCAAACACAGGGGTATATAGGTCAGCCCCAGCATTTT.